This TCR beta chain was recovered during a study of OX40 agonist ivuxolimab in advanced cancers. Across the whole study: From about 23 to 85 years was the age range, with a mean of approximately 63 years, and about 83% were male. Past anti-PD-1, anti-PD-L1 or anti-CTLA-4 therapy was accepted, and 40% to 50% had received some.

Drawing of blood for sampling happened at baseline, at cycle 4 day 1, and at cycle 7 day 1. General study findings and limits: Low levels of normalized T-cell clonal expansion also appeared in some nonresponders.

Concerning this clone itself: Its target is unknown.

Sequenced by immunoSEQ multiplex PCR; TCRdb stores in-frame clones only, minus some. The table lists some 50,000 clones, about 75% of them singletons. The sequencing used CD4+ or CD8+ T cells sorted from blood, collected in a trial of the OX40 agonist ivuxolimab. This clonotype was sampled from an adult with an advanced solid tumor such as melanoma, head and neck, liver or kidney cancer.

In DNA, the CDR3 is TGTGCCAGCAGTACCTCTAGCGCCACCGGGGAGCTGTTTTTT. Translating gives CASSTSSATGELFF. The chain uses TRBV6-5 and TRBJ2-2; tentative D call: TRBD2 (6 bases). Trimming took 5 bases from V and 4 from J, leaving 11 bases between them. The CDR3 consists of 14 residues. Germline CDR1 MNHEY, CDR2 SVGAGI.